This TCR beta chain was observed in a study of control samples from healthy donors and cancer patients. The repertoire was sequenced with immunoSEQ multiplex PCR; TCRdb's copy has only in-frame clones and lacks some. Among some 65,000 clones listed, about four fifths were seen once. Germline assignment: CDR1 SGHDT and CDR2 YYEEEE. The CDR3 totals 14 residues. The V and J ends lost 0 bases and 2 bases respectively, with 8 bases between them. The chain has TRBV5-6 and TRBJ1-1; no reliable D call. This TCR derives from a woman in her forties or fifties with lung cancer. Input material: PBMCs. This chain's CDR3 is CASSLVNLNTEAFF. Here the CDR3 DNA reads TGTGCCAGCAGCTTGGTCAACCTAAACACTGAAGCTTTCTTT. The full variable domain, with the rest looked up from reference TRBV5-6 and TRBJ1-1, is DAGVTQSPTHLIKTRGQQVTLRCSPKSGHDTVSWYQQALGQGPQFIFQYYEEEERQRGNFPDRFSGHQFPNYSSELNVNALLLGDSALYLCASSLVNLNTEAFFGQGTRLTVV.